Sequencing of this TCR beta chain was carried out in a study of T cells in pancreatic ductal adenocarcinoma. Of note for this clone: Its antigen is undetermined.

No neoadjuvant therapy was given to the selected pancreatic ductal adenocarcinoma patients before their surgery. With V trimmed by 1 base and J by 6 bases, 7 bases remained unmatched. The CDR3 is made up of 15 amino acids. Germline values: CDR1 MGHRA, CDR2 YSYEKL. Study observations and caveats: The resected cohort was biased toward the minority with early-stage disease. Tumor and blood clonality did not differ significantly, about 0.1 versus 0.07. Tumor-versus-blood clonality comparisons may be biased toward lower tumor diversity.

Clones were read by immunoSEQ multiplex PCR, and TCRdb kept only the in-frame ones, dropping some. The table includes about 100,000 clones, 90% to 95% detected once. This TCR derives from a human donor with pancreatic ductal adenocarcinoma. The V gene is TRBV4-1, the J gene TRBJ2-7, with 9 bases lining up with TRBD2. Sequencing was performed on PBMCs. In DNA form, the CDR3 reads TGCGCCAGCAGCCAAGCTGGGCGGGAGGGCCCCGAGCAGTACTTC. Encoded protein: CASSQAGREGPEQYF.